The 6 T cell receptor beta chains below were found in one sample sequenced in a study of identifying expanded T cells in peripheral blood (dated by TCRdb to the late 2010s). Library preparation employed the immunoSEQ multiplex PCR assay. TCRdb limited this immuneACCESS table to in-frame rearrangements with V and J called. A share of clones is missing; checked studies link under half to unresolved V genes, and the rest is unexplained. Here the sample has 95,000 to 100,000 clones; roughly 85% occur a single time. Of the sample, about a sixth is held by the ten largest clones. The sample comprised blood. Receptors originate from a person aged 18-69 years in good health.

This chain connects TRBV11-3 to TRBJ2-3; 9 nucleotides line up with TRBD2. Trimming at V came to 5 bases and at J to 3 bases, leaving 9 bases not matched to a gene. CDR3 size: 16 residues. Germline-derived CDR1 and CDR2 are SGHNT and YENEEA. The CDR3 bases are TGTGCCAGCAGCGCCCATCTGCGGGGGGGTACAGATACGCAGTATTTT. It yields the protein CASSAHLRGGTDTQYF.

The J gene is TRBJ1-2, the V gene TRBV7-8; 9 bases map to TRBD1. From germline, CDR1 is SGHVS and CDR2 FQNEAQ. V shed 3 bases and J 8 bases; nucleotides not matched to a gene: 4. The CDR3 totals 13 residues. DNA for the CDR3: TGTGCCAGCAGCTTTTGGACAGGGGTCGGCTACACCTTC. Translating it yields CASSFWTGVGYTF.

The chain has TRBV7-9 and TRBJ2-7; D unclear. The germline gives CDR1 SEHNR, CDR2 FQNEAQ (reference sequence). The CDR3 is 15 residues long. The ends were cut back, 3 bases at V and 2 bases at J, with 14 bases in the middle. Here the CDR3 reads CASSFERPLPYEQYF. The CDR3 DNA reads TGTGCCAGCAGCTTTGAAAGACCATTACCCTACGAGCAGTACTTC.

The chain employs TRBV10-1 and TRBJ1-5; D gene ambiguous. The CDR3 totals 11 residues. Germline V lookup: CDR1 WNHNN, CDR2 SYGVQD (reference sequence). The CDR3: CAAERNQPQHF. The CDR3 DNA sequence: TGCGCTGCGGAACGGAATCAGCCCCAGCATTTT.

This chain uses TRBV6-6 with TRBJ1-1, with D possibly matching TRBD1 (5 bases). This CDR3 spans 11 amino acids. V lost 7 bases, J lost 8 bases, and 11 bases lay in between. Germline V lookup: CDR1 MNHNY, CDR2 SVGAGI (reference sequence). CDR3 protein: CASTQWGEAFF. The CDR3 DNA sequence: TGTGCCAGCACCCAATGGGGGGAAGCTTTCTTT.

This rearrangement joins TRBV27 to TRBJ2-3; 8 positions match TRBD1. With 1 base clipped from V and 3 bases from J, the junction kept 3 bases outside the gene matches. Germline V gives CDR1 MNHEY, CDR2 SMNVEV (reference sequence). CDR3 size: 15 residues. CDR3 sequence (DNA): TGTGCCAGCAGTTTATGGCAGGGGGCAACAGATACGCAGTATTTT. This codes for CASSLWQGATDTQYF.